Below, one T cell receptor (beta chain) is given with its context. Sequencing was performed with immunoSEQ multiplex PCR; in TCRdb, only in-frame clones are kept and a portion is missing. In the table there are 75,000 or so clones, around 90% of which are singletons. The source of the sample is a study of T cell responses to AZD1222 COVID-19 vaccine. This CDR3 has 15 amino acids. Germline CDR1 and CDR2: SGHTA and FQGNSA. V was pared by 5 bases and J by 1 base, with 14 bases between. The sequence derives from an adult who received the AZD1222 COVID-19 vaccine. The rearrangement links TRBV7-2 to TRBJ1-1, with TRBD1 as a possible D gene (6 bases). The sample was peripheral blood, taken 28 days after the second AZD1222 dose. CDR3 residues: CASSALRGGNTEAFF. The CDR3 DNA is TGTGCCAGCAGCGCTCTCAGGGGAGGGAACACTGAAGCTTTCTTT.